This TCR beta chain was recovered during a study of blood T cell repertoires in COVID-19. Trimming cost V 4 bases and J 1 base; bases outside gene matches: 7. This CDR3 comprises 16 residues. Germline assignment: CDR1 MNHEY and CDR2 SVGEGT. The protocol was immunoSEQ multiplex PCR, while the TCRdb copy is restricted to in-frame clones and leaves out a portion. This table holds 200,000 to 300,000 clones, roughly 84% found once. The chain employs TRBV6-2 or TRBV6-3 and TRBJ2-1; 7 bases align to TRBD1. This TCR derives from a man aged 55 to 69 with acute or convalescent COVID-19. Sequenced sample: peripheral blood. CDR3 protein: CASSSKTGASYNEQFF. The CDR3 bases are TGTGCCAGCAGTTCCAAAACAGGGGCGTCCTACAATGAGCAGTTCTTC.